The entry that follows covers one T cell receptor (beta chain) sequence. Study processing details: Amplification of reference gene primers was used by the study to estimate nucleated cell counts. Profiled with immunoSEQ multiplex PCR; TCRdb holds only in-frame clones, not every one. The V and J calls and clone size are taken from that table; D and trimming were inferred from the DNA. The sample carries 350,000 or so clones, 85% to 90% recorded once. These data belong to a study of blood T cell repertoires in COVID-19. Study in general: Donors in the United States, Italy and Spain gave samples during acute or convalescent COVID-19.

The CDR3 totals 15 residues. CDR1 is SGHNT and CDR2 is YENEEA in the germline V gene. Trimming took 0 bases from V and 2 from J, leaving 10 bases between them. Participants were aged about 18 to 100 years, lived in about 26 US areas, and enrolled virtually. Exposed participants came across a COVID-19 case within 2 weeks before study entry. Sequences were obtained from PBMCs or T cells enriched from blood (not recorded which). The receptor's source is a young woman who had been exposed to COVID-19. This chain connects TRBV11-3 to TRBJ2-5; D is possibly TRBD1 (5 bases). Written as DNA, the CDR3 is TGTGCCAGCAGCTTAGATCGTCACAGGCAAGAGACCCAGTACTTC. Its protein product is CASSLDRHRQETQYF.